This entry lists 13 T cell receptor beta chains sequenced from one sample in a study of technical replicates of blood from a few donors. Here immunoSEQ multiplex PCR was the method, and the copy in TCRdb shows in-frame clones only, minus some. The sample carries approximately 92,000 clones, about 95% recorded once. The sample comprised T cells isolated from PBMCs. These receptors were taken from a human donor in good health.

The gene calls are TRBV7-6 and TRBJ2-5; maybe TRBD1 (5 bases). CDR1 is SGHVS and CDR2 is FNYEAQ in the germline V gene. Trimming cost V 6 bases and J 2 bases, with 10 bases left between them. The CDR3 sequence is 13 residues long. For the CDR3, the DNA is TGTGCCAGCAGTTTTGACAGACAAGAGACCCAGTACTTC. This encodes CASSFDRQETQYF.

J is TRBJ2-1 and V is TRBV11-3; TRBD1 aligns across 8 bases. Germline CDR1 and CDR2: SGHNT and YENEEA. V lost 3 bases, J lost 6 bases, and 7 bases stayed unmatched. The CDR3 length is 15 residues. The CDR3 sequence is CASSFGQGASNEQFF. The CDR3 nucleotides are TGTGCCAGCAGCTTTGGGCAGGGGGCGAGCAATGAGCAGTTCTTC.

This clone appeared a few times. The rearrangement links TRBV6-6 to TRBJ1-1; tentatively, D is TRBD1 (5 bases). The germline V gene encodes CDR1 MNHNY and CDR2 SVGAGI (reference sequence). Deletions cut 5 bases from V and 4 bases from J, with 11 bases between. This CDR3 has 13 amino acids. CDR3 residues: CASSGARTTEAFF. The CDR3 DNA is TGTGCCAGCAGTGGGGCTCGAACCACTGAAGCTTTCTTT.

V is TRBV28 and J is TRBJ2-3, with TRBD2 matching 11 bases. Germline CDR1 reads MDHEN; CDR2 reads SYDVKM. The V segment lost 6 bases and the J segment 3 bases; nucleotides outside the gene matches: 8. The length of the CDR3 is 16 residues. CDR3: CASSYGTSGDTDTQYF. As DNA, the CDR3 is TGTGCCAGCAGCTACGGGACTAGCGGAGATACAGATACGCAGTATTTT.

The V gene is TRBV6-1, the J gene TRBJ1-2, with D possibly matching TRBD1 (5 bases). CDR3 size: 15 residues. Trimming took off 3 bases at V and 8 bases at J, with 19 bases between the two ends. Germline V CDR1 and CDR2: MNHNS, SASEGT. DNA of the CDR3: TGTGCCAGCAGTGACGGAGGGGAGGTTAACGAGGGCTACACCTTC. It yields the protein CASSDGGEVNEGYTF.

The V and J genes are TRBV7-2 and TRBJ1-2; maybe TRBD1 (5 bases). This CDR3 has 13 amino acids. Per germline, CDR1 SGHTA and CDR2 FQGNSA. The ends were cut back, 8 bases at V and 4 bases at J, with 14 bases in the middle. The CDR3, as DNA: TGTGCCAGCTCCTTTGGGGCCCTCTATGGCTACACCTTC. It encodes CASSFGALYGYTF.

The V and J genes are TRBV9 and TRBJ2-3, with TRBD2 as a possible D gene (6 bases). V lost 0 bases, J lost 4 bases, and 15 bases lay in between. Per germline, CDR1 SGDLS and CDR2 YYNGEE. This CDR3 is built from 16 residues. CDR3 DNA sequence: TGTGCCAGCAGCGTAGACGGGACTCGTCCGGCAGATACGCAGTATTTT. Encoded protein: CASSVDGTRPADTQYF.

V usage is TRBV7-9 and J usage is TRBJ2-7; no firm D call. The length of the CDR3 is 12 residues. Germline-derived CDR1 and CDR2 are SEHNR and FQNEAQ (reference sequence). Trimming took off 4 bases at V and 4 bases at J, with 8 bases between the two ends. CDR3 residues: CASSSDKYEQYF. CDR3 nucleotide sequence: TGTGCCAGCAGCTCCGACAAGTACGAGCAGTACTTC.

The CDR3 DNA reads TGTGCCAGCAGCGTAGCGGGAGGGCTAACAGATACGCAGTATTTT. It specifies CASSVAGGLTDTQYF. The chain recombines TRBV9 with TRBJ2-3, with 8 bases matching TRBD2. Germline V CDR1 and CDR2: SGDLS, YYNGEE. After removal of 0 bases from V and 3 bases from J, the junction contained 3 bases not matched to a gene. The CDR3 consists of 15 residues. The full variable domain, completed using reference TRBV9 and TRBJ2-3, is DSGVTQTPKHLITATGQRVTLRCSPRSGDLSVYWYQQSLDQGLQFLIQYYNGEERAKGNILERFSAQQFPDLHSELNLSSLELGDSALYFCASSVAGGLTDTQYFGPGTRLTVL.

Here the CDR3 DNA reads TGTGCCAGCAGGACAGGGGGAAGAGCAGATACGCAGTATTTT. Translation: CASRTGGRADTQYF. The chain joins TRBV6-1 to TRBJ2-3, with 9 nucleotides matching TRBD1. Germline V gene sequence: CDR1 MNHNS, CDR2 SASEGT. J lost 4 bases, V lost 6 bases, and 5 bases had no gene match. This CDR3 comprises 14 residues.

The CDR3 protein is CASSFLAGYTDTQYF. DNA of the CDR3: TGTGCCAGCAGTTTCCTCGCAGGATACACAGATACGCAGTATTTT. The V call is TRBV27, the J call TRBJ2-3; D unresolved. V shed 3 bases and J shed 2 bases, with 12 bases lying between them. The CDR3 is made up of 15 amino acids. From germline, CDR1 is MNHEY and CDR2 SMNVEV (reference sequence).

The rearrangement joins TRBV5-1 to TRBJ2-3; a weak D match, TRBD2 (5 bases). V was shortened by 0 bases and J by 6 bases, with 14 bases between the two germline ends. This CDR3 contains 15 residues. Germline V gene lookup returns CDR1 SGHRS and CDR2 YFSETQ. The CDR3 bases are TGCGCCAGCAGCTTGGTGGGAGCGGTCGTGGATACGCAGTATTTT. Translated: CASSLVGAVVDTQYF.

The CDR3 reads CASTEAASGNSEQYF. The CDR3 nucleotides are TGTGCCAGTACCGAGGCGGCTAGCGGGAACTCCGAGCAGTACTTC. The chain is built from TRBV19 and TRBJ2-7; TRBD2 matches 9 bases. This CDR3 spans 15 amino acids. Trimming took 7 bases from V and 6 from J; bases not matched to a gene: 13. The germline gives CDR1 LNHDA, CDR2 SQIVND (reference sequence).